Each of the 16 T cell receptor beta chains below was sequenced from the same sample in a study of post-analysis software for immune sequencing data. General observations from the study: In patients, about five TRBV segments were more frequent than in controls, with TRBV5-6, TRBV5-1 and TRBV20-1 among them.

Researchers reported that TCR beta cDNA libraries carried unique molecular identifiers. TCRdb itself ran the PCR reads through MiXCR, one entry per CDR3 protein. The sample records fewer than 900,000 distinct CDR3 sequences, 40% to 55% being singletons. These receptors have no identified antigens. Material: blood. Receptors originate from a girl aged 10 to 17 with multiple sclerosis.

The chain has TRBV29-1 and TRBJ2-7, with D unclear. CDR3 length: 13 amino acids. Trimming pared 6 bases from V and 3 bases from J, leaving 15 bases between. Germline-derived CDR1 and CDR2 are SQVTM and ANQGSEA. CDR3 protein: CSVWSPLLYEQYF. CDR3 nucleotides: TGCAGCGTATGGAGTCCCCTACTCTACGAGCAGTACTTC.

The table lists this clonotype with a few counts. This chain uses TRBV3-1 with TRBJ1-2; D may be TRBD1 (5 bases). CDR1 and CDR2 (germline): LGHDT, YNNKEL (reference sequence). This CDR3 comprises 19 residues. Trimming left V 0 bases short and J 1 base short, with 21 bases between. Here the CDR3 DNA reads TGTGCCAGCAGCCAAGATAAGAGAACAGGATGGGCCTTTAACTATGGCTACACCTTC. It is translated as CASSQDKRTGWAFNYGYTF.

The genes are TRBV4-3 and TRBJ2-1; TRBD2 aligns across 10 bases. This CDR3 region has 17 residues. The junction had 9 bases not matched to a gene; V was cut back by 1 base and J by 6 bases. From germline, CDR1 is LGHNA and CDR2 YSLEER. The CDR3 bases are TGCGCCAGCAGCCAAGGAGTAGCGGGAGGTCCTTCCAATGAGCAGTTCTTC. This encodes CASSQGVAGGPSNEQFF.

The V and J genes are TRBV28 and TRBJ2-3; 12 bases map to TRBD1. The CDR3 extends over 15 amino acids. J was trimmed by 10 bases and V by 2 bases; bases with no gene match: 7. Germline values: CDR1 MDHEN, CDR2 SYDVKM. The CDR3 nucleotides are TGTGCCAGCAGTTTAGGGACAGGGGGCGGTCGGGCGCAGTATTTT. Its translation is CASSLGTGGGRAQYF.

CDR3 DNA sequence: TGCGCCAGCAGCTTGGGGGACAGGGGGGCGAAGAGCTATGGCTACACCTTC. Its protein is CASSLGDRGAKSYGYTF. The chain employs TRBV5-1 and TRBJ1-2, with TRBD1 matching over 11 bases. The CDR3 runs to 17 residues. The trim removed 0 bases at V and 4 bases at J, leaving 8 bases unmatched. CDR1 is SGHRS and CDR2 is YFSETQ in the germline V gene. Complete variable domain (other parts from reference TRBV5-1 and TRBJ1-2): KAGVTQTPRYLIKTRGQQVTLSCSPISGHRSVSWYQQTPGQGLQFLFEYFSETQRNKGNFPGRFSGRQFSNSRSEMNVSTLELGDSALYLCASSLGDRGAKSYGYTFGSGTRLTVV.

This clonotype appeared a single time. The gene calls are TRBV11-3 and TRBJ2-1, with TRBD2 matching over 8 bases. The trim removed 6 bases at V and 8 bases at J, leaving 15 bases unmatched. The CDR3 sequence is 16 residues long. The V gene's germline CDR1 is SGHNT and CDR2 YENEEA. The CDR3 DNA reads TGTGCCAGCAGTTTCCAACTGCCGGGAGGGGGGGATGAGCAGTTCTTC. Translated: CASSFQLPGGGDEQFF.

This clonotype was recorded a few times. The J gene is TRBJ2-5, the V gene TRBV7-2; 7 bases agree with TRBD2. CDR3 length equals 15 residues. J gave up 5 bases and V 3 bases, and 9 bases lay outside the gene matches. The germline CDR1 and CDR2 sequences are SGHTA and FQGNSA. The CDR3, as DNA: TGTGCCAGCAGCTTCAACGCGGGAGTTAGTGAGACCCAGTACTTC. Protein: CASSFNAGVSETQYF.

For this clonotype: This may be a read error: a much more frequent sequence differs by one nucleotide. This chain links TRBV7-2 with TRBJ2-7; tentatively, D is TRBD1 (5 bases). This CDR3 comprises 13 residues. CDR1 and CDR2 (germline): SGHTA, FQGNSA. With 3 bases removed from V and 3 bases from J, the gap between germline ends came to 9 bases. The CDR3: CASSFGRVYEQYF. For the CDR3, the DNA is TGTGCCAGCAGCTTCGGCAGGGTCTACGAGCAGTACTTC.

V is TRBV9 and J is TRBJ2-1; 11 bases match TRBD2. Germline V gives CDR1 SGDLS, CDR2 YYNGEE. Unmatched junction bases numbered 6, after V lost 0 bases and J lost 4 bases. The CDR3 has 17 residues. DNA of the CDR3: TGTGCCAGCAGCGTAGGAGGTAGCGGGAGGGTATACAATGAGCAGTTCTTC. This encodes CASSVGGSGRVYNEQFF.

The CDR3 bases are TGTGCCACCAGTGATGGGAACAGGGAAAAGGCCAAAAACATTCAGTACTTC. Translation: CATSDGNREKAKNIQYF. This chain links TRBV24-1 with TRBJ2-4; D perhaps matches TRBD1 (6 bases). CDR3 size: 17 residues. Germline V gives CDR1 KGHDR, CDR2 SFDVKD. Trimming pared 3 bases from V and 1 base from J, leaving 15 bases between.

This chain connects TRBV20-1 to TRBJ2-1, with 7 bases lining up with TRBD2. Germline CDR1 reads DFQATT; CDR2 reads SNEGSKA (reference sequence). The V segment lost 0 bases and the J segment 3 bases; nucleotides outside the gene matches: 5. This CDR3 has 15 residues. The CDR3 loop reads CSARDRDYHYNEQFF. The CDR3 nucleotides read TGCAGTGCTAGAGATCGGGACTACCACTACAATGAGCAGTTCTTC.

A few counts support this clonotype. The J gene is TRBJ2-3, the V gene TRBV7-2; no definite D call. V lost 5 bases and J 0 bases, leaving 12 bases between the germline ends. Germline V CDR1 and CDR2: SGHTA, FQGNSA. This CDR3 is built from 15 residues. For the CDR3, the DNA is TGTGCCAGCAGCCTAAGACTGACTAGCACAGATACGCAGTATTTT. It specifies CASSLRLTSTDTQYF.

The J gene is TRBJ2-1, the V gene TRBV7-4, with D possibly matching TRBD1 (5 bases). V lost 2 bases, J lost 10 bases, and 18 bases lay in between. The germline V gene encodes CDR1 SGHVT and CDR2 SQSDAQ. The CDR3 runs 15 residues. The CDR3 sequence is CASSLIGATDGEQFF. CDR3 bases: TGTGCCAGCAGCTTAATTGGGGCCACCGACGGGGAGCAGTTCTTC.

This clonotype was observed a few times. The chain recombines TRBV5-1 with TRBJ2-7; TRBD2 matches 8 bases. The CDR3 sequence is 15 residues long. The V gene's germline CDR1 is SGHRS and CDR2 YFSETQ. V was clipped by 2 bases and J by 1 base; unmatched bases: 5. The CDR3 is CASSLDSGTSYEQYF. In DNA form, the CDR3 reads TGCGCCAGCAGCTTAGATAGCGGGACTTCCTACGAGCAGTACTTC. The full variable domain, in which reference TRBV5-1 and TRBJ2-7 provide the parts outside the CDR3, is KAGVTQTPRYLIKTRGQQVTLSCSPISGHRSVSWYQQTPGQGLQFLFEYFSETQRNKGNFPGRFSGRQFSNSRSEMNVSTLELGDSALYLCASSLDSGTSYEQYFGPGTRLTVT.

This chain links TRBV7-8 with TRBJ1-1; D uncertain. The germline V and J ends were trimmed by 3 bases and 1 base, with 12 bases remaining between them. The CDR3 is 15 residues long. Germline CDR1 and CDR2: SGHVS and FQNEAQ. CDR3 sequence reads: CASSLLFRGNTEAFF. The CDR3 DNA reads as TGTGCCAGCAGCTTGTTGTTTCGCGGGAACACTGAAGCTTTCTTT.

The gene calls are TRBV9 and TRBJ2-7, with 8 bases aligning to TRBD1. Germline V CDR1 and CDR2: SGDLS, YYNGEE. The length of the CDR3 is 15 residues. J lost 6 bases, V lost 3 bases, and 11 bases had no gene match. The CDR3 protein is CASSAFGTGNREQYF. In DNA, the CDR3 is TGTGCCAGCAGCGCCTTCGGGACAGGTAATCGCGAGCAGTACTTC.